The entry that follows covers one TCR beta chain sequence. The antigen it recognizes is unknown. No much larger clone is present one base from it, and per-base qualities are unavailable. TCR libraries were generated with the immunoSEQ multiplex PCR assay, using TCR-beta and/or TCR-alpha/delta assays for each sample. The amplified TCR libraries were sequenced on the Illumina high-throughput platform. On the authors' methods: Clustering and dimensionality reduction relied on pairwise TCRdist distances among GMM-specific receptors from T cells that were either sorted ex vivo or expanded in vitro. Each clinical repertoire received a mean NN-distance score, defined as the average TCRdist to the nearest 10% of tetramer-positive reference sequences. To compute GEM TCR motif frequency, the fraction of unique TCRs matching known GEM sequences by V/J usage and CDR3 length was calculated. Linear discriminant analysis with leave-one-out cross-validation, implemented in scikit-learn, was used to classify active tuberculosis. Entries here come from immuneACCESS through TCRdb and include only in-frame sequences with V and J called. Some clones fail to appear in such tables; in the studies checked, an unresolved V gene covers under half of the shortfall, and the cause of the remainder is unknown. V, J and clone size are those of that table, while D and trimming were read from the DNA. The sample includes 7,500 to 8,500 clones, with around 93% observed a single time. 11% of the sample is held by the ten biggest clonotypes.

Active tuberculosis patients were HIV-seronegative South African adults aged 18 years or older with a new diagnosis. Confirmation of active tuberculosis was based on positive sputum smear microscopy and/or a positive M. tuberculosis culture. Immunosequencing of unsorted cryopreserved PBMC covered, on average, around 100,000 T cells per clinical donor. Cut back by 5 bases and 3 bases, the V and J ends lie 17 bases apart. The germline V gene (reference sequence) gives CDR1 as PRHDT and CDR2 as FYEKMQ. Measured from the cysteine to the phenylalanine, the CDR3 is 16 residues long. Only the CDR3 part of the read is kept: 48 bases, read in frame from the first base. This sample stems from a study of T cells in tuberculosis (dated by TCRdb to the late 2010s). About the investigation overall: The study combined CD1B tetramers and high-throughput TCR immunosequencing to characterize T cells specific for the mycobacterial lipid antigen glucose monomycolate (GMM). In a South African clinical cohort, IGRA-negative adolescents, IGRA-positive adolescents with latent tuberculosis and adults with active tuberculosis were compared, with under eleven people in each group. PBMC from active tuberculosis patients were archived either before standard anti-tuberculosis treatment began or within 7 days of the start of that treatment. What the study reported, not specific to this receptor: Smaller NN-distances were partly driven by shorter CDR3-alpha lengths in active tuberculosis patients, and statistical significance was not reached for the TCR-beta difference. Compared with IGRA-negative controls, TCR-alpha repertoires from active tuberculosis had smaller mean NN-distances to GMM-specific TCRs, which suggests that these TCRs underwent clonal expansion. A classifier using the diverse GMM-specific repertoire reached 85% to 90% accuracy (AUROC around 0.9), compared with approximately 70% accuracy using GEM motif frequencies. Which clinical samples got chosen depended on the availability of cryopreserved specimens, and the active tuberculosis cases were adults, whereas the controls were adolescents.

The sequenced material came from PBMCs. The rearrangement combines TRBV13 with TRBJ2-1; no D gene is confidently identified. This receptor was taken from an adult with tuberculosis. The sequence in DNA is TGTGCCAGCAGCCCGGCGCCTAGTGTGAGCTACAATGAGCAGTTCTTC. Its protein is CASSPAPSVSYNEQFF.